These 24 T cell receptor beta chains originate from one sample sequenced in a study of patients and donors after allogeneic stem cell transplantation. Each CDR3 protein is one row after TCRdb ran MiXCR on the RT-PCR reads. The sample has some 87,000 distinct CDR3 sequences, about 48% seen once; the top ten hold under 70%. Sequenced sample: blood, either unsorted or a sorted T cell fraction (not recorded which). These receptors were taken from a human donor who was either an allogeneic HSCT recipient or a stem cell or donor lymphocyte infusion donor (not recorded which). It is not recorded whose cells these are; they may come from a transplant donor.

The chain recombines TRBV28 with TRBJ2-7, with 10 bases identical to TRBD2. There are 15 residues in the CDR3. Losses at the gene ends were 5 bases for V and 5 bases for J; bases not matched to a gene: 9. Per the germline V gene, CDR1 is MDHEN and CDR2 is SYDVKM. DNA for the CDR3: TGTGCCAGCAGTCAAACATCTAGCGGGAGTGACGAGCAGTACTTC. Its translation is CASSQTSSGSDEQYF.

The chain links TRBV4-1 to TRBJ1-1, with D hard to call. V was cut by 0 bases and J by 10 bases, with 12 bases left in between. Germline CDR1 and CDR2: MGHRA and YSYEKL. The CDR3 totals 13 residues. CDR3 protein: CASSQESGLGAFF. CDR3 DNA: TGCGCCAGCAGCCAAGAATCGGGCCTCGGAGCTTTCTTT.

In this sample, this clonotype turned up a few times. CDR3 sequence (DNA): TGTGCCAGCAGGCCACCAATGGTGAACACTGAAGCTTTCTTT. This sequence encodes CASRPPMVNTEAFF. The chain couples TRBV28 to TRBJ1-1; D remains unclear. Germline CDR1 and CDR2: MDHEN and SYDVKM. This CDR3 is 14 amino acids long. V shed 6 bases and J shed 0 bases, with 11 bases lying between them.

This clonotype occurred a few times. The V call is TRBV20-1, the J call TRBJ1-1, with D uncertain. The ends were cut back, 2 bases at V and 0 bases at J, with 10 bases in the middle. The germline V gene encodes CDR1 DFQATT and CDR2 SNEGSKA (reference sequence). CDR3 length: 14 amino acids. The CDR3 sequence is CSARRRAMNTEAFF. CDR3 in DNA: TGCAGTGCTAGAAGGCGGGCGATGAACACTGAAGCTTTCTTT.

V is TRBV18 and J is TRBJ2-7, with TRBD1 identical over 9 bases. Germline values: CDR1 KGHSH, CDR2 LQKENI. The V and J ends lost 5 bases and 4 bases, in that order; junction bases with no gene match: 9. This CDR3 has 15 amino acids. CDR3 sequence: CASSANRGRIYEQYF. The CDR3, as DNA: TGTGCCAGCTCAGCCAACAGGGGGCGGATATACGAGCAGTACTTC.

This clonotype was recorded only once. V and J are TRBV28 and TRBJ1-1, with no clear D. Trimming removed 6 bases at V and 1 base at J, with 21 bases between. Germline assignment: CDR1 MDHEN and CDR2 SYDVKM. The CDR3 contains 17 residues. As DNA, the CDR3 is TGTGCCAGCAGCTCAGAGGGAAATGGGAGAGCGAACACTGAAGCTTTCTTT. This encodes CASSSEGNGRANTEAFF.

The rearrangement links TRBV20-1 to TRBJ1-1, with D perhaps matching TRBD1 (5 bases). Per germline, CDR1 DFQATT and CDR2 SNEGSKA (reference sequence). The CDR3 spans 13 residues. CDR3 sequence reads: CRAQNGAIAEAFF. The CDR3 nucleotides are TGCAGGGCCCAAAACGGGGCGATCGCTGAAGCTTTCTTT.

The rearrangement uses TRBV7-9 and TRBJ1-2; 9 positions match TRBD1. Losses at the gene ends were 1 base for V and 8 bases for J; bases not matched to a gene: 11. The CDR3 contains 16 residues. CDR1 is SEHNR, CDR2 FQNEAQ, per germline (reference sequence). The CDR3 is CASSLDVLGTGRGYTF. In DNA form, the CDR3 reads TGTGCCAGCAGCTTAGATGTTCTTGGGACAGGGCGAGGCTACACCTTC.

The rearrangement uses TRBV20-1 and TRBJ1-2; D remains unclear. CDR3 length: 13 residues. The V and J ends lost 5 bases and 0 bases respectively, with 10 bases between them. Germline-derived CDR1 and CDR2 are DFQATT and SNEGSKA (reference sequence). This CDR3 reads CSAPPASNYGYTF. The CDR3 bases are TGCAGTGCTCCCCCGGCATCTAACTATGGCTACACCTTC.

As DNA, the CDR3 is TGTGCCAGCAGCTTAACTAGGGTCAATCAGCCCCAGCATTTT. Protein product: CASSLTRVNQPQHF. This sequence joins TRBV7-2 and TRBJ1-5, with no clear D. Looked up from germline, CDR1 is SGHTA and CDR2 is FQGNSA. This CDR3 has 14 residues. V lost 2 bases, J lost 3 bases, and 8 bases lay in between.

The V gene is TRBV4-3, the J gene TRBJ1-2; weak D call: TRBD1 (5 bases). Trimming took 3 bases from V and 8 from J, leaving 13 bases between them. Looked up from germline, CDR1 is LGHNA and CDR2 is YSLEER. The CDR3 has 13 residues. The CDR3 loop reads CASSQAPRGGYTF. CDR3 coding DNA: TGCGCCAGCAGCCAGGCCCCGAGGGGAGGCTACACCTTC.

This clonotype occurred a few times. The rearrangement uses TRBV20-1 and TRBJ1-1, with no clear D. The length of the CDR3 is 14 residues. CDR1 and CDR2 (germline): DFQATT, SNEGSKA (reference sequence). The V gene lost 1 base and the J gene lost 3 bases, with 12 bases spanning the gap. DNA for the CDR3: TGCAGTGCTAGAGTTCCTTCTTGGGACACTGAAGCTTTCTTT. Its translation is CSARVPSWDTEAFF.

This chain uses TRBV4-3 with TRBJ2-5; the D gene is possibly TRBD2 (5 bases). Per germline, CDR1 LGHNA and CDR2 YSLEER. V was shortened by 3 bases and J by 5 bases, with 13 bases between the two germline ends. This CDR3 region has 14 residues. The DNA of the CDR3 is TGCGCCAGCAGCCAGTTGGGAGTAGGTGAGACCCAGTACTTC. It is translated as CASSQLGVGETQYF.

The rearrangement joins TRBV12-3 or TRBV12-4 to TRBJ1-4; no definite D call. CDR3 length equals 15 residues. Deletions cut 5 bases from V and 3 bases from J, with 13 bases between. CDR3 nucleotide sequence: TGTGCCAGCAGTCCTCGGACCGCTCCTAATGAAAAACTGTTTTTT. This gives the protein CASSPRTAPNEKLFF.

This chain links TRBV28 with TRBJ2-1; D is unresolved. Germline V gene lookup returns CDR1 MDHEN and CDR2 SYDVKM. CDR3 length: 12 residues. Trimming shortened V by 5 bases and J by 8 bases, and 10 bases separated the two germline ends. The CDR3 bases are TGTGCCAGCAGTACAAATGGCCATGAGCAGTTCTTC. This encodes CASSTNGHEQFF.

This clonotype was detected only a few times. In DNA form, the CDR3 reads TGTGCCTGGAGCCAGGGTTGGACTGAAGCTTTCTTT. It specifies CAWSQGWTEAFF. The rearrangement joins TRBV30 to TRBJ1-1; D is perhaps TRBD1 (5 bases). The CDR3 is 12 residues long. CDR1 and CDR2 from the germline V gene are GTSNPN and SVGIG (reference sequence). Trimming pared 3 bases from V and 5 bases from J, leaving 10 bases between.

This clonotype was seen a handful of times. The V call is TRBV7-9, the J call TRBJ2-5; TRBD2 might be the D (6 bases). The germline gives CDR1 SEHNR, CDR2 FQNEAQ (reference sequence). This CDR3 is 13 amino acids long. The germline V and J ends were trimmed by 5 bases and 2 bases, with 9 bases remaining between them. The CDR3 nucleotides read TGTGCCAGCAGCCAGGGACTTCAAGAGACCCAGTACTTC. This codes for CASSQGLQETQYF.

This clonotype was picked up one time. This chain connects TRBV7-9 to TRBJ1-1; the D gene is possibly TRBD1 (6 bases). CDR1 is SEHNR and CDR2 is FQNEAQ in the germline V gene (reference sequence). The CDR3 is 15 residues long. Deletions cut 1 base from V and 3 bases from J, with 12 bases between. The CDR3 bases are TGTGCCAGCAGCTTAGGACCACAGGGATACACTGAAGCTTTCTTT. It codes for CASSLGPQGYTEAFF.

The chain employs TRBV5-1 and TRBJ1-5; D gene uncertain. Trimming took off 0 bases at V and 2 bases at J, with 9 bases between the two ends. Germline V gene data show CDR1 as SGHRS and CDR2 as YFSETQ. CDR3 length: 15 amino acids. The CDR3 here is CASSLAGFGNQPQHF. Written as DNA, the CDR3 is TGCGCCAGCAGCTTGGCCGGTTTTGGCAATCAGCCCCAGCATTTT.

This clonotype was counted at least ten times. The V call is TRBV12-3 or TRBV12-4, the J call TRBJ1-5; TRBD1 might be the D (5 bases). Trimming took off 1 base at V and 7 bases at J, with 5 bases between the two ends. The CDR3 consists of 12 residues. CDR3: CASSLGGQPQHF. The CDR3 bases are TGTGCCAGCAGTTTAGGGGGCCAGCCCCAGCATTTT.

The genes are TRBV12-3 or TRBV12-4 and TRBJ1-5; no clear D gene. The CDR3 is 14 residues long. V was shortened by 3 bases and J by 1 base, with 7 bases between the two germline ends. Here the CDR3 DNA reads TGTGCCAGCAGTTTCATAGGGAGCAATCAGCCCCAGCATTTT. Protein product: CASSFIGSNQPQHF.

This clonotype was observed a single time. This chain links TRBV6-6 with TRBJ1-2; 8 bases map to TRBD1. J lost 4 bases, V lost 6 bases, and 4 bases had no gene match. The germline gives CDR1 MNHNY, CDR2 SVGAGI (reference sequence). The CDR3 totals 13 residues. The DNA for the CDR3 is TGTGCCAGCAGAGCCGGGACAGGCTATGGCTACACCTTC. Its translation: CASRAGTGYGYTF.

This chain links TRBV18 with TRBJ2-2; TRBD1 might be the D (6 bases). Trimming shortened V by 3 bases and J by 1 base, and 9 bases separated the two germline ends. The CDR3 contains 15 residues. CDR1 is KGHSH, CDR2 LQKENI, per germline. CDR3 bases: TGTGCCAGCTCACCCGGACAGTTGAACACCGGGGAGCTGTTTTTT. Translating gives CASSPGQLNTGELFF. The variable domain in full, with the rest retrieved from reference TRBV18 and TRBJ2-2, is NAGVMQNPRHLVRRRGQEARLRCSPMKGHSHVYWYRQLPEEGLKFMVYLQKENIIDESGMPKERFSAEFPKEGPSILRIQQVVRGDSAAYFCASSPGQLNTGELFFGEGSRLTVL.

The chain joins TRBV12-3 or TRBV12-4 to TRBJ1-1; D might be TRBD1 (6 bases). CDR3 length: 13 amino acids. Trimming took 2 bases from V and 10 from J, leaving 14 bases between them. CDR3 in DNA: TGTGCCAGCAGTTTAAACAGGGCCCTGAGAGCTTTCTTT. It specifies CASSLNRALRAFF.